The 30 T cell receptor beta chains below come from one sample, sequenced in a study of T cells in Graves' hyperthyroidism and ophthalmopathy. RNA transcripts provided the source from which TCR beta CDR3 regions were amplified. The HTBI primer set was used in a first-round RT-PCR of the TCR CDR3. TCRdb processed the multiplex PCR reads anew with MiXCR; each CDR3 protein has one entry. Of around 520,000 distinct CDR3 sequences in the sample, around 22% are singletons; the top ten hold about 11%. The sample comprised blood. The receptor set was obtained from a woman in her twenties or thirties with Graves' ophthalmopathy.

This clonotype showed up many times. The chain couples TRBV7-2 to TRBJ1-1; D not certain. This CDR3 comprises 14 residues. Germline V CDR1 and CDR2: SGHTA, FQGNSA. Trimming cost V 8 bases and J 1 base, with 14 bases left between them. The CDR3: CASHTSPSNTEAFF. CDR3 DNA sequence: TGTGCCAGCCACACTAGTCCCTCGAACACTGAAGCTTTCTTT.

The chain is built from TRBV27 and TRBJ2-7; TRBD1 matches 7 bases. Trimming removed 6 bases from V and 5 bases from J; junction bases left unmatched: 10. There are 14 residues in the CDR3. CDR1 is MNHEY and CDR2 is SMNVEV in the germline V gene (reference sequence). CDR3: CASSVLDRAHEQYF. CDR3 coding DNA: TGTGCCAGCAGCGTCCTCGACAGGGCCCACGAGCAGTACTTC.

The sample holds many counts of this clonotype. The CDR3 reads CSEQGAGTEAFF. DNA of the CDR3: TGCAGCGAACAGGGGGCGGGAACTGAAGCTTTCTTT. The genes are TRBV20-1 and TRBJ1-1; TRBD1 aligns across 9 bases. CDR3 length equals 12 residues. The germline V gene encodes CDR1 DFQATT and CDR2 SNEGSKA (reference sequence).

A word on this clonotype: A read error may account for a junction end that differs from germline. The J gene is TRBJ2-7, the V gene TRBV5-1; the match to TRBD1 covers 7 bases. This CDR3 region has 14 residues. CDR1 and CDR2 (germline): SGHRS, YFSETQ. The CDR3 region is CTSSLGTVSYEQYF. CDR3 in DNA: TGCACCAGCAGCCTAGGGACAGTCTCCTACGAGCAGTACTTC.

With respect to this clonotype: A read error is possible here, since a much larger clone lies one base away. This chain connects TRBV12-3 or TRBV12-4 to TRBJ1-1; TRBD1 matches at 9 bases. After removal of 6 bases from V and 0 bases from J, the junction contained 5 bases not matched to a gene. The CDR3 is 15 residues long. Here the CDR3 reads CASRPYRGLNTEAFF. CDR3 DNA sequence: TGTGCCAGCAGACCATACAGGGGGCTGAACACTGAAGCTTTCTTT.

The chain couples TRBV7-8 to TRBJ1-5; D unclear. CDR1 is SGHVS, CDR2 FQNEAQ, per germline. Deletions cut 4 bases from V and 2 bases from J, with 9 bases between. The length of the CDR3 is 14 residues. CDR3: CASSSDSGNQPQHF. The CDR3 nucleotides are TGTGCCAGCAGCTCCGATAGTGGCAATCAGCCCCAGCATTTT.

This clonotype was observed at least ten times. The genes are TRBV12-3 or TRBV12-4 and TRBJ2-7; no definite D call. The CDR3 covers 14 residues. V lost 8 bases and J lost 5, with 19 bases in between. CDR3 bases: TGTGCCAGCCTAAAATTACGCCCATCCGACGAGCAGTACTTC. Residues: CASLKLRPSDEQYF.

This chain joins TRBV3-1 and TRBJ1-1, with D perhaps TRBD1 (5 bases). This CDR3 has 15 amino acids. The V end was cut by 0 bases, the J end by 11 bases, with 19 bases between. Germline CDR1 reads LGHDT; CDR2 reads YNNKEL (reference sequence). CDR3 nucleotide sequence: TGTGCCAGCAGCCAAGATAGGGTGCCCCCACGGGGGGCTTTCTTT. Translating it yields CASSQDRVPPRGAFF.

The rearrangement uses TRBV15 and TRBJ2-3; tentatively, D is TRBD2 (6 bases). The CDR3 extends over 14 amino acids. The germline V gene has CDR1 LNHNV and CDR2 YYDKDF (reference sequence). V was clipped by 5 bases and J by 6 bases, with 15 bases between them. The CDR3 DNA is TGTGCCACCAGCCCTAGCGAGGTGGGCGATACGCAGTATTTT. Protein sequence: CATSPSEVGDTQYF.

This clonotype was picked up many times. The chain couples TRBV5-1 to TRBJ1-1; maybe TRBD1 (6 bases). Per the germline V gene, CDR1 is SGHRS and CDR2 is YFSETQ. This CDR3 has 14 residues. V was pared by 3 bases and J by 1 base, with 10 bases between. The CDR3 DNA reads as TGCGCCAGCAGCTCGATGACAGGGAACACTGAAGCTTTCTTT. This encodes CASSSMTGNTEAFF.

Here the CDR3 DNA reads TGTGCCAGCAGAGCTTTTAATCAGCCCCAGCATTTT. Amino acid sequence: CASRAFNQPQHF. The V call is TRBV2, the J call TRBJ1-5, with unresolved D. This CDR3 contains 12 residues. Germline CDR1 is SNHLY and CDR2 is FYNNEI. V was shortened by 6 bases and J by 4 bases, with 7 bases between the two germline ends.

In this sample, this clonotype turned up many times. The chain uses TRBV12-3 or TRBV12-4 and TRBJ1-1, with 7 positions matching TRBD1. V was clipped by 6 bases and J by 1 base; unmatched bases: 8. The CDR3 loop spans 15 amino acids. Written as DNA, the CDR3 is TGTGCCAGCAGGCCGACAGGGCCCAAGAACACTGAAGCTTTCTTT. Its translation: CASRPTGPKNTEAFF.

V and J are TRBV11-2 and TRBJ1-2, with TRBD1 identical over 10 bases. The CDR3 consists of 14 residues. V lost 5 bases and J lost 4; bases outside the gene matches: 4. Per the germline V gene, CDR1 is SGHAT and CDR2 is FQNNGV. The CDR3 DNA follows: TGTGCCAGCAGCGACAGGGGGCAAATCTATGGCTACACCTTC. Protein product: CASSDRGQIYGYTF.

At least ten counts were recorded for this clonotype. The chain carries TRBV7-2 and TRBJ2-7; 10 positions match TRBD1. This CDR3 is 16 amino acids long. Germline assignment: CDR1 SGHTA and CDR2 FQGNSA. Germline trimming cut 4 bases from V and 1 base from J; bases unmatched to any gene: 7. The CDR3 DNA follows: TGTGCCAGCAGCTCATGGGGACAGGGGATTTCCTACGAGCAGTACTTC. Translation gives CASSSWGQGISYEQYF.

This clonotype has a handful of counts. The chain has TRBV2 and TRBJ2-5; D might be TRBD2 (7 bases). From germline, CDR1 is SNHLY and CDR2 FYNNEI. The V and J ends lost 6 bases and 5 bases respectively, with 19 bases between them. The length of the CDR3 is 15 residues. CDR3 in DNA: TGTGCCAGCAGACTCCTCACGGGGGGCGGTGAGACCCAGTACTTC. Translation gives CASRLLTGGGETQYF.

This chain connects TRBV15 to TRBJ1-1; the D gene is possibly TRBD1 (5 bases). V was clipped by 7 bases and J by 4 bases, with 13 bases between them. CDR1 is LNHNV, CDR2 YYDKDF, per germline (reference sequence). This CDR3 is 13 amino acids long. CDR3 DNA sequence: TGTGCCACCACGTGGGACGGGGCCACTGAAGCTTTCTTT. Translating it yields CATTWDGATEAFF.

The V and J genes are TRBV7-3 and TRBJ2-7; 9 bases align to TRBD2. The CDR3 extends over 15 amino acids. V lost 2 bases and J lost 3; bases outside the gene matches: 5. Germline values: CDR1 SGHTA, CDR2 FQGTGA. The CDR3: CASSLLAGIGYEQYF. CDR3 DNA sequence: TGTGCCAGCAGCTTACTAGCGGGAATAGGCTACGAGCAGTACTTC.

In regard to this clonotype: A read error may produce the germline difference seen at one junction end. This rearrangement joins TRBV12-3 or TRBV12-4 to TRBJ2-7; D remains unclear. This CDR3 spans 13 amino acids. The CDR3: CASSLVGYYDQYF. The DNA for the CDR3 is TGTGCCAGCAGTTTAGTAGGGTACTACGATCAGTACTTC.

This clonotype appeared many times. This chain connects TRBV30 to TRBJ1-5; D may be TRBD1 (5 bases). The germline V gene encodes CDR1 GTSNPN and CDR2 SVGIG (reference sequence). CDR3 size: 13 residues. The germline V and J ends were trimmed by 5 bases and 4 bases, with 12 bases remaining between them. DNA of the CDR3: TGTGCCTGGGGGACGGGCCCTAATCAGCCCCAGCATTTT. Residues: CAWGTGPNQPQHF.

This clonotype was seen a few times. The genes are TRBV3-1 and TRBJ2-5; tentatively, D is TRBD1 (5 bases). CDR3 length equals 14 residues. The V and J ends lost 7 bases and 6 bases respectively, with 18 bases between them. The germline gives CDR1 LGHDT, CDR2 YNNKEL (reference sequence). The CDR3 is CASKPPSTEKTQYF. The DNA of the CDR3 is TGTGCCAGCAAGCCCCCCTCGACAGAGAAGACCCAGTACTTC.

The chain couples TRBV28 to TRBJ1-5; D remains ambiguous. The CDR3 contains 13 residues. V dropped 0 bases and J dropped 6 bases, with 6 bases sitting between them. Germline assignment: CDR1 MDHEN and CDR2 SYDVKM. The CDR3 protein is CASSLWAGQPQHF. CDR3 in DNA: TGTGCCAGCAGTTTATGGGCGGGTCAGCCCCAGCATTTT.

This clonotype was detected ten times or more. The chain joins TRBV6-5 to TRBJ1-1; no clear D gene. This CDR3 region has 15 residues. Looked up from germline, CDR1 is MNHEY and CDR2 is SVGAGI. V was cut by 0 bases and J by 5 bases, with 13 bases left in between. The CDR3 nucleotides read TGTGCCAGCAGTTACTCTCGGCAGGTAGGGACTGAAGCTTTCTTT. Translated, it gives CASSYSRQVGTEAFF.

The J gene is TRBJ2-7, the V gene TRBV6-1; TRBD1 agrees at 8 bases. The germline V gene encodes CDR1 MNHNS and CDR2 SASEGT. J lost 2 bases, V lost 6 bases, and 6 bases had no gene match. The CDR3 spans 14 residues. The CDR3 loop is CASRPPGQAYEQYF. The CDR3 nucleotides read TGTGCCAGCAGGCCTCCGGGACAGGCCTACGAGCAGTACTTC.

This clonotype was found many times. The chain links TRBV25-1 to TRBJ1-2; unclear D gene. Deletions cut 1 base from V and 6 bases from J, with 18 bases between. Germline V gives CDR1 MGHDK, CDR2 SYGVNS. The CDR3 has 16 amino acids. CDR3 nucleotide sequence: TGTGCCAGCAGTGAATCCCCCCTGGAGACAACAGATGGCTACACCTTC. It translates to CASSESPLETTDGYTF.

V usage is TRBV12-3 or TRBV12-4 and J usage is TRBJ1-2; D gene uncertain. Between the trimmed V and J ends, which lost 10 bases and 2 bases, there was a span of 8 bases. The CDR3 spans 11 residues. The CDR3 sequence is CATTRNYGYTF. CDR3 bases: TGTGCCACCACGAGGAACTATGGCTACACCTTC.

The J gene is TRBJ2-5, the V gene TRBV12-3 or TRBV12-4; 12 positions agree with TRBD2. The length of the CDR3 is 14 residues. Trimming at V came to 6 bases and at J to 7 bases, leaving 6 bases not matched to a gene. The CDR3 loop reads CASSPSGRAGTQYF. The CDR3, as DNA: TGTGCCAGCAGCCCTAGCGGGAGGGCAGGGACCCAGTACTTC.

The rearrangement joins TRBV6-4 to TRBJ2-2; D gene uncertain. V shed 2 bases and J shed 3 bases, with 13 bases lying between them. The CDR3 consists of 16 residues. CDR1 and CDR2 (germline): MRHNA, SNTAGT. The CDR3 DNA sequence: TGTGCCAGCAGTGACCTCTGGAGTTCGGACACCGGGGAGCTGTTTTTT. This sequence encodes CASSDLWSSDTGELFF.

The chain couples TRBV6-1 to TRBJ2-4; either TRBD1 or TRBD2 may supply D (5 bases each). The germline CDR1 and CDR2 sequences are MNHNS and SASEGT. The CDR3 contains 16 residues. The V and J ends lost 7 bases and 0 bases respectively, with 16 bases between them. The CDR3 nucleotides are TGTGCCAGCACCGAACCTGGGGGAGTAGCCAAAAACATTCAGTACTTC. The encoded protein is CASTEPGGVAKNIQYF.

The chain employs TRBV6-1 and TRBJ1-5; weak D call: TRBD1 (5 bases). Trimming cost V 5 bases and J 6 bases, with 17 bases left between them. The CDR3 covers 15 residues. Germline CDR1 MNHNS, CDR2 SASEGT. CDR3 in DNA: TGTGCCAGCAGTATCGGGGACGGAGGGGTTCAGCCCCAGCATTTT. This codes for CASSIGDGGVQPQHF.

This sequence joins TRBV7-2 and TRBJ2-5; TRBD1 might be the D (5 bases). Per germline, CDR1 SGHTA and CDR2 FQGNSA. Trimming stripped 0 bases from V and 5 bases from J, with 10 bases between. The CDR3 totals 14 residues. This chain's CDR3 is CASSLAGRFETQYF. CDR3 DNA sequence: TGTGCCAGCAGCTTAGCGGGGCGGTTTGAGACCCAGTACTTC.